This T cell receptor beta chain was identified in a study of cytomegalovirus exposure and HLA in healthy donors. Notes on the study in general: TCR beta V- and J-gene trimming was later associated with a missense DCLRE1C variant. Most TCR sequences were rare, but some public TCRs occurred in many donors.

This clone was detected a few times. Its specificity is not known. The CDR3 is 11 amino acids. In germline, CDR1 is SEHNR, CDR2 FQNEAQ (reference sequence). The ends were cut back, 8 bases at V and 8 bases at J, with 10 bases in the middle. Researchers ran the PCR with 60 Vbeta and 13 Jbeta primers. Sequenced by immunoSEQ multiplex PCR; TCRdb stores in-frame clones only, minus some. Of under 150,000 clones listed, 65% to 90% are singletons. V is TRBV7-9 and J is TRBJ1-5; D remains unclear. The sequence derives from a girl aged 2 to 9 in good health and CMV-seronegative. The sample comprised PBMCs. The CDR3 loop reads CASGSGEPQHF. The CDR3, as DNA: TGTGCCAGCGGGTCCGGGGAGCCCCAGCATTTT.